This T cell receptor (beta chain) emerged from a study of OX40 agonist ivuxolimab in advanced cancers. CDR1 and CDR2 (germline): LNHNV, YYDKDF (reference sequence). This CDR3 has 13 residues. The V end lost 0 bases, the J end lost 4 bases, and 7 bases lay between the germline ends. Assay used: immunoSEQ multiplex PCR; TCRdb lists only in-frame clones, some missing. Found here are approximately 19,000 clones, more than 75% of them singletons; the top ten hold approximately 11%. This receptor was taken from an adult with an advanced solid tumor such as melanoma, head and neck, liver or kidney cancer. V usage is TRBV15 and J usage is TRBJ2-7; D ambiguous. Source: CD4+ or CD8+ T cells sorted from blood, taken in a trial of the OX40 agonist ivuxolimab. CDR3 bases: TGTGCCACCAGCAGAGAGGGCGGTTACGAGCAGTACTTC. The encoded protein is CATSREGGYEQYF. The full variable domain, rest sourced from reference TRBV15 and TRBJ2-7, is DAMVIQNPRYQVTQFGKPVTLSCSQTLNHNVMYWYQQKSSQAPKLLFHYYDKDFNNEADTPDNFQSRRPNTSFCFLDIRSPGLGDTAMYLCATSREGGYEQYFGPGTRLTVT.